A single sample gave rise to the 20 T cell receptor beta chains below, sequenced in a study of blood T cell repertoires in COVID-19. Profiling relied on immunoSEQ multiplex PCR, and the TCRdb table lists in-frame clones only, not all of them. The sample shows about 320,000 clones, about nine tenths of them seen only once. Sequencing was done on a sample of PBMCs or T cells enriched from blood (not recorded which). The receptors were gathered from a man between 60 and 70 years old who had recovered from COVID-19.

The chain carries TRBV28 and TRBJ1-5, with 7 bases matching TRBD1. Per the germline V gene, CDR1 is MDHEN and CDR2 is SYDVKM. CDR3 length: 16 residues. The J segment lost 0 bases and the V segment lost 4 bases, leaving 6 bases of the junction unmatched. CDR3 nucleotide sequence: TGTGCCAGCAGTTCCCGGACAGGACTTAGCAATCAGCCCCAGCATTTT. The encoded protein is CASSSRTGLSNQPQHF.

The genes are TRBV28 and TRBJ2-7, with D possibly being TRBD1 (6 bases). CDR3 size: 16 residues. Trimming stripped 4 bases from V and 3 bases from J, with 19 bases between. Germline lookup yields CDR1 MDHEN and CDR2 SYDVKM. The CDR3 reads CASSSPGSGVNYEQYF. CDR3 bases: TGTGCCAGCAGTTCTCCCGGTTCAGGGGTAAACTACGAGCAGTACTTC.

V is TRBV10-3 and J is TRBJ1-1; 8 bases fit TRBD1. The V gene's germline CDR1 is ENHRY and CDR2 SYGVKD. The CDR3 totals 13 residues. V was clipped by 9 bases and J by 1 base; unmatched bases: 4. CDR3 sequence (DNA): TGTGCCATAAGAGGACAGGGGAACACTGAAGCTTTCTTT. As protein: CAIRGQGNTEAFF.

J is TRBJ1-5 and V is TRBV2, with D unclear. Germline V CDR1 and CDR2: SNHLY, FYNNEI. The germline V and J ends were trimmed by 9 bases and 7 bases, with 13 bases remaining between them. The CDR3 totals 12 residues. CDR3 DNA: TGTGCCAGATCTTCCCTTCGGCAGCCCCAGCATTTT. Residues: CARSSLRQPQHF.

The rearrangement links TRBV10-3 to TRBJ2-7, with TRBD1 matching over 8 bases. This CDR3 is built from 16 residues. Germline V CDR1 and CDR2: ENHRY, SYGVKD. J lost 4 bases, V lost 1 base, and 9 bases had no gene match. This CDR3 is CAISEWAGRGLYEQYF. The CDR3 DNA is TGTGCCATCAGTGAGTGGGCGGGCAGGGGGCTTTACGAGCAGTACTTC.

Regarding this clone: Within the sample, other DNA sequences also encode this same CDR3. The J gene is TRBJ2-7, the V gene TRBV6-5, with D possibly TRBD1 on 6 matching bases. V lost 6 bases and J 0 bases, leaving 9 bases between the germline ends. The V gene's germline CDR1 is MNHEY and CDR2 SVGAGI. CDR3 size: 13 residues. CDR3 region: CASRDSGSYEQYF. In DNA, the CDR3 is TGTGCCAGCAGGGACAGCGGCTCCTACGAGCAGTACTTC.

The chain is built from TRBV24-1 and TRBJ2-3; TRBD2 agrees at 8 bases. Germline lookup yields CDR1 KGHDR and CDR2 SFDVKD. Losses at the gene ends were 0 bases for V and 4 bases for J; bases not matched to a gene: 14. The CDR3 is made up of 19 amino acids. The CDR3 coding sequence is TGTGCCACCAGTGATTTGCGGGGGGCTAGAGCGGGAGAGGCAGATACGCAGTATTTT. Amino acid sequence: CATSDLRGARAGEADTQYF.

The CDR3 DNA reads as TGTGCCAGCACCCTTCGTGCGGGTCTCGGCTACACCTTC. This sequence encodes CASTLRAGLGYTF. The chain recombines TRBV28 with TRBJ1-2; D gene uncertain. The V end was cut by 7 bases, the J end by 8 bases, with 17 bases between. The CDR3 runs to 13 residues. Germline assignment: CDR1 MDHEN and CDR2 SYDVKM.

Worth noting for this clone: Germline is not matched at one junction end, which may reflect a read error. This chain uses TRBV7-3 with TRBJ1-1, with unresolved D. The germline CDR1 and CDR2 sequences are SGHTA and FQGTGA. The CDR3 consists of 13 residues. The CDR3 DNA follows: TGTGCCAGCAGCTTGGCGGGGAACAGTGAAGCTTTCTTT. Amino acids: CASSLAGNSEAFF.

The chain joins TRBV9 to TRBJ2-1, with D perhaps matching TRBD2 (6 bases). Germline CDR1 and CDR2: SGDLS and YYNGEE. CDR3 length: 15 residues. V shed 7 bases and J shed 4 bases, with 18 bases lying between them. CDR3 bases: TGTGCCAGCGCCCCTGGAGGGACGGCTTACAATGAGCAGTTCTTC. Translation gives CASAPGGTAYNEQFF.

The chain uses TRBV6-5 and TRBJ1-5, with D perhaps matching TRBD1 (6 bases). This CDR3 is 15 amino acids long. The germline V gene encodes CDR1 MNHEY and CDR2 SVGAGI. Trimming stripped 7 bases from V and 0 bases from J, with 13 bases between. In DNA form, the CDR3 reads TGTGCCAGCAAAAAGGACAGAGATAGCAATCAGCCCCAGCATTTT. Its translation: CASKKDRDSNQPQHF.

The DNA for the CDR3 is TGTGCCAGCAGTGGGACTAGCGGGAGCAGTACAGATACGCAGTATTTT. Translation gives CASSGTSGSSTDTQYF. V usage is TRBV2 and J usage is TRBJ2-3, with 13 bases matching TRBD2. Germline V lookup: CDR1 SNHLY, CDR2 FYNNEI. The CDR3 is made up of 16 amino acids. Trimming at V came to 4 bases and at J to 3 bases, leaving 4 bases not matched to a gene.

The V gene is TRBV30, the J gene TRBJ2-5; a possible D gene is TRBD2 (5 bases). The CDR3 totals 16 residues. CDR1 GTSNPN and CDR2 SVGIG come from the germline V gene (reference sequence). V lost 4 bases, J lost 2 bases, and 20 bases lay in between. The CDR3 sequence: CAWTRWGDGDQETQYF. The CDR3 nucleotides read TGTGCCTGGACACGATGGGGAGACGGGGATCAAGAGACCCAGTACTTC. The variable domain in full, with the rest retrieved from reference TRBV30 and TRBJ2-5, is SQTIHQWPATLVQPVGSPLSLECTVEGTSNPNLYWYRQAAGRGLQLLFYSVGIGQISSEVPQNLSASRPQDRQFILSSKKLLLSDSGFYLCAWTRWGDGDQETQYFGPGTRLLVL.

About this clone: The sample holds other DNA sequences that translate to the same CDR3. The CDR3 nucleotides read TGCGCCAGCAGCCGGGGACAGTTCTCCTACAATGAGCAGTTCTTC. Residues: CASSRGQFSYNEQFF. This chain joins TRBV4-3 and TRBJ2-1, with TRBD1 identical over 7 bases. This CDR3 has 15 amino acids. Losses at the gene ends were 4 bases for V and 0 bases for J; bases not matched to a gene: 3. The V gene's germline CDR1 is LGHNA and CDR2 YSLEER.

The genes are TRBV12-3 or TRBV12-4 and TRBJ2-7; D may be TRBD2 (5 bases). The ends were cut back, 6 bases at V and 3 bases at J, with 9 bases in the middle. The CDR3 totals 12 residues. The CDR3 is CASSSSFYEQYF. CDR3 DNA sequence: TGTGCCAGCAGCTCTAGCTTCTACGAGCAGTACTTC.

The rearrangement joins TRBV19 to TRBJ1-5; 9 nucleotides align to TRBD1. The V and J ends lost 5 bases and 2 bases, in that order; junction bases with no gene match: 4. CDR3 size: 15 residues. Per the germline V gene, CDR1 is LNHDA and CDR2 is SQIVND (reference sequence). Here the CDR3 reads CASSVDRGGNQPQHF. The CDR3 nucleotides are TGTGCCAGTAGTGTCGACAGGGGGGGCAATCAGCCCCAGCATTTT.

This clone was observed a single time. The CDR3 is CASSLALRTDTQYF. CDR3 coding DNA: TGTGCCAGCAGCCTTGCCCTACGCACAGATACGCAGTATTTT. The chain links TRBV28 to TRBJ2-3; D ambiguous. Germline V CDR1 and CDR2: MDHEN, SYDVKM. The CDR3 runs to 14 residues. The germline V and J ends were trimmed by 6 bases and 1 base, with 11 bases remaining between them.

This chain links TRBV25-1 with TRBJ1-2, with 7 nucleotides matching TRBD1. The CDR3 is 15 residues long. Germline lookup yields CDR1 MGHDK and CDR2 SYGVNS. The V segment lost 3 bases and the J segment 3 bases; nucleotides outside the gene matches: 7. The CDR3 DNA is TGTGCCAGCAGTGATTGGGCAGGGGGAGACTATGGCTACACCTTC. As protein: CASSDWAGGDYGYTF.

CDR3 in amino acids: CATSDRGTEAFF. DNA of the CDR3: TGTGCCACCAGTGACAGGGGCACTGAAGCTTTCTTT. The chain has TRBV24-1 and TRBJ1-1; tentative D call: TRBD1 (6 bases). V lost 4 bases to trimming and J lost 4 bases, with 6 bases between them. CDR3 length: 12 amino acids. CDR1 is KGHDR, CDR2 SFDVKD, per germline.

CDR3 sequence (DNA): TGTGCCAGCAGCCCGAGGGGGGGTAACACTGAAGCTTTCTTT. It yields the protein CASSPRGGNTEAFF. The chain couples TRBV7-2 to TRBJ1-1, with D possibly matching TRBD1 (6 bases). Germline assignment: CDR1 SGHTA and CDR2 FQGNSA. Trimming took 5 bases from V and 2 from J, leaving 12 bases between them. The CDR3 contains 14 residues. The complete variable domain, with remaining parts taken from reference TRBV7-2 and TRBJ1-1, reads GAGVSQSPSNKVTEKGKDVELRCDPISGHTALYWYRQSLGQGLEFLIYFQGNSAPDKSGLPSDRFSAERTGGSVSTLTIQRTQQEDSAVYLCASSPRGGNTEAFFGQGTRLTVV.